These 25 T cell receptor beta chains share one sample of origin, sequenced in a study of T-cell reconstitution after alpha-beta-depleted transplantation in children. Preparation of the TCRbeta library was carried out with unique molecular identifiers. TCRdb processed the PCR reads anew with MiXCR; each CDR3 protein has one entry. The data hold about 110,000 distinct CDR3 sequences, with approximately 6.4% observed a single time. Material: PBMCs, mostly from graft donor cells, obtained 360 days after TCRalphabeta/CD19-depleted stem cell transplant. These receptors all come from a male patient between 2 and 10 years old who had a stem cell transplant for acute lymphoblastic leukemia, so the T cells may come from the graft donor.

In this sample, this clonotype turned up many times. A junction end diverges from the germline sequence, so it may reflect a read error. This chain links TRBV4-3 with TRBJ2-7; TRBD1 or TRBD2 may be the D gene (5 bases each). CDR3 length: 12 amino acids. CDR1 and CDR2 from the germline V gene are LGHNA and YSLEER. CDR3 region: CASSQDQGPAKF. CDR3 sequence (DNA): TGCGCCAGCAGCCAAGATCAGGGACCAGCCAAGTTC.

This clonotype was seen at least ten times. The genes are TRBV27 and TRBJ2-7; 7 nucleotides align to TRBD1. The V gene end was trimmed by 5 bases and the J gene end by 5 bases; junction bases not matched to a gene: 6. The CDR3 extends over 13 amino acids. Germline V gives CDR1 MNHEY, CDR2 SMNVEV (reference sequence). CDR3 DNA: TGTGCCAGCAGTCTAAACAGGGGCAACGAGCAGTACTTC. This encodes CASSLNRGNEQYF.

This clonotype was seen ten or more times. This rearrangement joins TRBV20-1 to TRBJ2-3, with a possible D match to TRBD1 (5 bases). This CDR3 has 15 residues. The V gene's germline CDR1 is DFQATT and CDR2 SNEGSKA (reference sequence). With 3 bases removed from V and 0 bases from J, the gap between germline ends came to 13 bases. The CDR3 loop reads CSASDRTSSTDTQYF. CDR3 bases: TGCAGTGCTAGTGACAGAACCTCTAGCACAGATACGCAGTATTTT.

This clonotype appeared many times. The chain couples TRBV4-2 to TRBJ2-3, with a possible D match to TRBD2 (5 bases). Between the trimmed V and J ends, which lost 1 base and 4 bases, there was a span of 9 bases. This CDR3 spans 14 amino acids. Germline V gene sequence: CDR1 LGHNA, CDR2 YNFKEQ. The CDR3 here is CASSQGMEADTQYF. The CDR3, as DNA: TGTGCCAGCAGCCAAGGGATGGAGGCAGATACGCAGTATTTT.

This clonotype has a handful of counts. The J gene is TRBJ2-7, the V gene TRBV19; possible D gene TRBD1, 6 bases. CDR3 length equals 17 residues. V was pared by 5 bases and J by 7 bases, with 27 bases between. Germline assignment: CDR1 LNHDA and CDR2 SQIVND (reference sequence). The chain's CDR3 is CASSLRGQRKVVREQYF. CDR3 nucleotides: TGTGCCAGTAGTCTCCGAGGACAGAGAAAGGTAGTCCGAGAGCAGTACTTC.

The chain has TRBV2 and TRBJ1-1; the match to TRBD1 covers 9 bases. Germline V CDR1 and CDR2: SNHLY, FYNNEI. With V trimmed by 10 bases and J by 9 bases, 6 bases remained unmatched. The CDR3 spans 11 residues. CDR3 sequence reads: CATQQGAKAFF. The CDR3 nucleotides are TGTGCCACTCAACAGGGGGCGAAAGCTTTCTTT. Based on the CDR3 plus reference TRBV2 and TRBJ1-1, the full variable domain is EPEVTQTPSHQVTQMGQEVILRCVPISNHLYFYWYRQILGQKVEFLVSFYNNEISEKSEIFDDQFSVERPDGSNFTLKIRSTKLEDSAMYFCATQQGAKAFFGQGTRLTVV.

In its sample, this clonotype was seen many times. The chain uses TRBV24-1 and TRBJ2-1, with 9 positions matching TRBD1. Germline CDR1 reads KGHDR; CDR2 reads SFDVKD. V trimming: 3 bases; J trimming: 4 bases; junction bases outside the gene matches: 3. CDR3 length: 15 residues. CDR3 in amino acids: CATSDPGTGYNEQFF. The CDR3 DNA follows: TGTGCCACCAGTGATCCCGGGACAGGGTACAATGAGCAGTTCTTC.

The table lists this clonotype with many counts. V gene TRBV7-9 combines with J gene TRBJ1-5; the D gene is possibly TRBD1 (5 bases). The CDR3 has 13 amino acids. V was shortened by 7 bases and J by 5 bases, with 12 bases between the two germline ends. Per the germline V gene, CDR1 is SEHNR and CDR2 is FQNEAQ (reference sequence). The CDR3 reads CASKDLGDQPQHF. CDR3 DNA: TGTGCCAGCAAAGATTTGGGGGATCAGCCCCAGCATTTT.

This clonotype has a handful of counts. The V call is TRBV4-1, the J call TRBJ2-7; unclear D gene. Germline V lookup: CDR1 MGHRA, CDR2 YSYEKL. V was clipped by 3 bases and J by 3 bases, with 6 bases between them. The CDR3 runs to 12 residues. CDR3 sequence reads: CASSHNLYEQYF. In DNA, the CDR3 is TGCGCCAGCAGCCATAATCTCTACGAGCAGTACTTC.

V and J are TRBV4-2 and TRBJ2-3, with 10 bases identical to TRBD2. The V and J ends lost 2 bases and 10 bases, in that order; junction bases with no gene match: 9. This CDR3 is built from 15 residues. Germline lookup yields CDR1 LGHNA and CDR2 YNFKEQ. DNA for the CDR3: TGTGCCAGCAGCCAAACTATTCTAGCGGGAGAGGCGCAGTATTTT. Translation gives CASSQTILAGEAQYF.

This clonotype has at least ten counts. V usage is TRBV5-1 and J usage is TRBJ2-3; D may match TRBD1 or TRBD2 (5 bases each). Looked up from germline, CDR1 is SGHRS and CDR2 is YFSETQ. The ends were cut back, 4 bases at V and 0 bases at J, with 12 bases in the middle. The CDR3 extends over 15 amino acids. Written as DNA, the CDR3 is TGCGCCAGCAGCAAGGGACGGCCTAGCACAGATACGCAGTATTTT. It specifies CASSKGRPSTDTQYF.

This chain links TRBV28 with TRBJ2-3; TRBD2 matches at 12 bases. J was trimmed by 4 bases and V by 6 bases; bases with no gene match: 8. CDR1 is MDHEN and CDR2 is SYDVKM in the germline V gene. CDR3 length: 16 amino acids. The CDR3 loop reads CASSLPTSGGADTQYF. The CDR3 DNA reads TGTGCCAGCAGCCTCCCGACTAGCGGGGGAGCAGATACGCAGTATTTT.

The table lists this clonotype with many counts. V and J are TRBV29-1 and TRBJ2-3; TRBD1 or TRBD2 may be the D gene (5 bases each). The CDR3 is 12 amino acids. Trimming removed 5 bases from V and 10 bases from J, with 16 bases in between. From germline, CDR1 is SQVTM and CDR2 ANQGSEA. The CDR3 loop reads CSVPSGTPPQYF. CDR3 DNA: TGCAGCGTTCCCTCCGGGACCCCGCCGCAGTATTTT.

This clonotype showed up many times. This rearrangement joins TRBV12-3 or TRBV12-4 to TRBJ1-1, with D perhaps TRBD1 (5 bases). The CDR3 has 14 residues. Trimming cost V 4 bases and J 0 bases, with 9 bases left between them. CDR3: CASSSRALNTEAFF. The CDR3 DNA reads TGTGCCAGCAGTTCCAGGGCGTTGAACACTGAAGCTTTCTTT.

This clonotype was seen at least ten times. This rearrangement joins TRBV20-1 to TRBJ1-2, with 10 bases identical to TRBD1. Germline V gives CDR1 DFQATT, CDR2 SNEGSKA (reference sequence). Trimming took 5 bases from V and 4 from J; bases not matched to a gene: 7. This CDR3 is built from 14 residues. The CDR3 DNA is TGCAGTGCTGGCGGGACAGGGGAGCTCTATGGCTACACCTTC. This gives the protein CSAGGTGELYGYTF.

The CDR3 loop reads CASSPVSGGANVLTF. For the CDR3, the DNA is TGTGCCAGCAGCCCCGTCTCTGGGGGGGCCAACGTCCTGACTTTC. The chain has TRBV7-2 and TRBJ2-6; D gene uncertain. CDR3 length: 15 residues. V was pared by 5 bases and J by 4 bases, with 12 bases between. Germline V gene sequence: CDR1 SGHTA, CDR2 FQGNSA.

This clonotype was seen at least ten times. V gene TRBV20-1 combines with J gene TRBJ1-6; D perhaps matches TRBD1 (6 bases). Trimming removed 3 bases at V and 7 bases at J, with 13 bases between. The CDR3 extends over 14 amino acids. The germline CDR1 and CDR2 sequences are DFQATT and SNEGSKA (reference sequence). CDR3 residues: CSASSTGANSPLHF. As DNA, the CDR3 is TGCAGTGCTAGTTCGACGGGGGCAAATTCACCCCTCCACTTT.

V is TRBV11-2 and J is TRBJ2-7, with a weak D call TRBD1 (7 bases). Deletions cut 6 bases from V and 2 bases from J, with 14 bases between. CDR3 size: 14 residues. The germline V gene encodes CDR1 SGHAT and CDR2 FQNNGV. The CDR3 spells CASRSPGGPYEQYF. CDR3 coding DNA: TGTGCCAGCAGGTCCCCAGGGGGGCCCTACGAGCAGTACTTC.

The chain has TRBV20-1 and TRBJ2-7, with D possibly TRBD1 on 6 matching bases. The V end lost 5 bases, the J end lost 5 bases, and 13 bases lay between the germline ends. The CDR3 is 12 amino acids. The germline gives CDR1 DFQATT, CDR2 SNEGSKA (reference sequence). CDR3 residues: CSAPMTGNEQYF. CDR3 DNA sequence: TGCAGTGCTCCAATGACAGGAAACGAGCAGTACTTC.

This clonotype was picked up many times. The rearrangement uses TRBV5-5 and TRBJ1-4; unclear D gene. V was shortened by 4 bases and J by 0 bases, with 10 bases between the two germline ends. Germline V gene lookup returns CDR1 SGHKS and CDR2 YYEKEE (reference sequence). The CDR3 extends over 15 amino acids. The DNA for the CDR3 is TGTGCCAGCAGCCCCTCAGATGCAACTAATGAAAAACTGTTTTTT. As protein: CASSPSDATNEKLFF. The variable domain in full, with the rest retrieved from reference TRBV5-5 and TRBJ1-4, is DAGVTQSPTHLIKTRGQQVTLRCSPISGHKSVSWYQQVLGQGPQFIFQYYEKEERGRGNFPDRFSARQFPNYSSELNVNALLLGDSALYLCASSPSDATNEKLFFGSGTQLSVL.

This clonotype was seen repeatedly, ten times or more. The CDR3 sequence: CASSRGGFTDTQYF. The CDR3 DNA reads as TGTGCCAGCAGTCGGGGGGGGTTCACAGATACGCAGTATTTT. The rearrangement joins TRBV6-2 or TRBV6-3 to TRBJ2-3; 8 bases fit TRBD2. The CDR3 is 14 amino acids. V lost 5 bases and J lost 2; bases outside the gene matches: 3. The V gene's germline CDR1 is MNHEY and CDR2 SVGEGT.

This clonotype was found a few times. The chain is built from TRBV4-2 and TRBJ2-7, with 8 bases aligning to TRBD2. Germline loops: CDR1 LGHNA, CDR2 YNFKEQ. V dropped 3 bases and J dropped 2; count of bases not matched to a gene: 12. The CDR3 has 17 amino acids. In DNA, the CDR3 is TGTGCCAGCAGCCACCCTCAGACCGGGGGGGCCCCCTACGAGCAGTACTTC. It translates to CASSHPQTGGAPYEQYF.

This clonotype was seen repeatedly, ten times or more. The rearrangement joins TRBV5-1 to TRBJ1-1; 7 bases map to TRBD1. The CDR3 loop spans 14 amino acids. V was clipped by 3 bases and J by 4 bases; unmatched bases: 6. The germline CDR1 and CDR2 sequences are SGHRS and YFSETQ. The CDR3 DNA sequence: TGCGCCAGCAGCTGGGGAGGGGGCGTCACTGAAGCTTTCTTT. It translates to CASSWGGGVTEAFF.

The CDR3 spells CASSPRKGRTGYTEAFF. The DNA for the CDR3 is TGTGCCAGCAGCCCACGAAAGGGGAGGACAGGGTACACTGAAGCTTTCTTT. V and J are TRBV9 and TRBJ1-1; 8 bases line up with TRBD1. CDR1 and CDR2 (germline): SGDLS, YYNGEE. This CDR3 contains 17 residues. V shed 4 bases and J 3 bases; nucleotides not matched to a gene: 14.

This clonotype was seen only a few times. The V and J genes are TRBV5-1 and TRBJ2-3, with 12 bases lining up with TRBD2. The CDR3 consists of 18 residues. V lost 1 base, J lost 0 bases, and 6 bases stayed unmatched. The germline V gene encodes CDR1 SGHRS and CDR2 YFSETQ. In nucleotides, the CDR3 is TGCGCCAGCAGCTTGAAACTAGCGGGAGGTCCTAGCACAGATACGCAGTATTTT. It encodes CASSLKLAGGPSTDTQYF.